This TCR beta chain appears in the sequencing data of a study of Graves' ophthalmopathy and Graves' hyperthyroidism. For repertoire sequencing, the TCR beta CDR3 regions were amplified from RNA transcripts. In the first round, RT-PCR was carried out with HTBI primers, and a multiplex PCR formed the second round. Each CDR3 protein gets one entry after TCRdb re-called the multiplex PCR reads with MiXCR. Of about 700,000 distinct CDR3 sequences detected, about 44% appear once; the ten largest clones hold roughly 46%. J was trimmed by 2 bases and V by 3 bases; bases with no gene match: 4. The CDR3 covers 14 residues. CDR1 SEHNR and CDR2 FQNEAQ come from the germline V gene (reference sequence). Exclusion covered patients with other autoimmune diseases or uncontrolled infections (as well as pregnancy or lactation). About this clonotype: The antigen is not known.

Study-level findings and limits: The majority of expanded thyroid clonotypes above 0.001 frequency also occurred in blood. This model predicted ophthalmopathy progression (sensitivity roughly 71%, specificity 72% to 80%).

Specimen: peripheral blood. The sequence derives from an adult man with Graves' ophthalmopathy. The chain combines TRBV7-9 with TRBJ2-7; 7 nucleotides align to TRBD1. CDR3 in amino acids: CASSLTGRPYEQYF. The CDR3 coding sequence is TGTGCCAGCAGCTTGACAGGGCGGCCCTACGAGCAGTACTTC.